This is a list of T cell receptor beta chains from one sample in a study of shared clonotypes between healthy human individuals. Here immunoSEQ multiplex PCR was the method, and the copy in TCRdb shows in-frame clones only, minus some. Of just over 2,000,000 clones in the sample, approximately 94% are singletons; the top ten hold around 1.1%. The sequencing sample was made of naive CD8+ T cells sorted from blood. The receptor source for this set is a man aged 18 to 29 in good health. Each CDR3 is given with its conserved first and last residue. The order of the fields is J gene, V gene, D gene, clone size, CDR3 protein, CDR3 DNA. D genes are given only for firm matches. For some rows the clone size is stated as once, few or many, or as a class when expanded; others skip it.

J gene: TRBJ2-5; V gene: TRBV18; D gene: NA; clone size: NA; CDR3 protein: CASSPPLGPWETQYF; CDR3 DNA: TGTGCCAGCTCACCACCCCTAGGTCCCTGGGAGACCCAGTACTTC
J gene: TRBJ2-7; V gene: TRBV5-5; D gene: TRBD1; clone size: NA; CDR3 protein: CASSDSRDRGAYEQYF; CDR3 DNA: TGTGCCAGCAGCGATAGCCGGGACAGGGGCGCCTACGAGCAGTACTTC
J gene: TRBJ2-1; V gene: TRBV10-1; D gene: TRBD2; clone size: NA; CDR3 protein: CASSESPAGGPSYNEQFF; CDR3 DNA: TGCGCCAGCAGTGAGTCTCCAGCGGGAGGGCCATCCTACAATGAGCAGTTCTTC
J gene: TRBJ2-6; V gene: TRBV28; D gene: NA; clone size: NA; CDR3 protein: CASSPTLSSGANVLTF; CDR3 DNA: TGTGCCAGCAGTCCTACCCTGAGCTCTGGGGCCAACGTCCTGACTTTC
J gene: TRBJ1-2; V gene: TRBV19; D gene: NA; clone size: NA; CDR3 protein: CASSSWDYGYTF; CDR3 DNA: TGTGCCAGTAGTTCCTGGGACTATGGCTACACCTTC
J gene: TRBJ2-2; V gene: TRBV6-6; D gene: NA; clone size: NA; CDR3 protein: CASSYVRSGELFF; CDR3 DNA: TGTGCCAGCAGTTACGTGCGCTCCGGGGAGCTGTTTTTT
J gene: TRBJ2-7; V gene: TRBV6-6; D gene: NA; clone size: NA; CDR3 protein: CASRPLGGNYEQYF; CDR3 DNA: TGTGCCAGCAGGCCCCTTGGAGGGAACTACGAGCAGTACTTC
J gene: TRBJ2-5; V gene: TRBV10-2; D gene: NA; clone size: once; CDR3 protein: CAAKGEAGYGTQYF; CDR3 DNA: TGCGCCGCCAAGGGGGAGGCCGGTTACGGGACCCAGTACTTC
J gene: TRBJ1-1; V gene: TRBV5-4; D gene: NA; clone size: NA; CDR3 protein: CASAVGGQTEAFF; CDR3 DNA: TGTGCCAGCGCCGTAGGGGGGCAAACTGAAGCTTTCTTT
J gene: TRBJ1-1; V gene: TRBV7-6; D gene: TRBD1; clone size: NA; CDR3 protein: CASSLEQGYTEAFF; CDR3 DNA: TGTGCCAGCAGCTTAGAACAGGGGTACACTGAAGCTTTCTTT
J gene: TRBJ2-5; V gene: TRBV29-1; D gene: NA; clone size: NA; CDR3 protein: CSVAGSPGVETQYF; CDR3 DNA: TGCAGCGTTGCGGGCTCCCCGGGGGTAGAGACCCAGTACTTC
J gene: TRBJ2-7; V gene: TRBV19; D gene: NA; clone size: NA; CDR3 protein: CASSPGGYEQYF; CDR3 DNA: TGTGCCAGTAGCCCTGGCGGCTACGAGCAGTACTTC
J gene: TRBJ1-2; V gene: TRBV28; D gene: NA; clone size: NA; CDR3 protein: CASSFLDTVEGYTF; CDR3 DNA: TGTGCCAGCAGTTTCCTAGACACGGTAGAAGGCTACACCTTC
J gene: TRBJ2-2; V gene: TRBV4-1; D gene: TRBD1; clone size: NA; CDR3 protein: CASSQDGTGGTGELFF; CDR3 DNA: TGCGCCAGCAGCCAAGATGGTACAGGGGGCACCGGGGAGCTGTTTTTT
J gene: TRBJ2-7; V gene: TRBV4-3; D gene: TRBD2; clone size: once; CDR3 protein: CASSQEALAGYEQYF; CDR3 DNA: TGCGCCAGCAGCCAAGAGGCCCTAGCGGGATACGAGCAGTACTTC
J gene: TRBJ2-1; V gene: TRBV5-1; D gene: TRBD2; clone size: NA; CDR3 protein: CASSLEPGLAGLYEQFF; CDR3 DNA: TGCGCCAGCAGCTTGGAACCGGGACTAGCGGGATTATATGAGCAGTTCTTC
J gene: TRBJ2-3; V gene: TRBV10-1; D gene: TRBD1; clone size: NA; CDR3 protein: CASSESAGGETDTQYF; CDR3 DNA: TGCGCCAGCAGTGAGTCGGCAGGGGGCGAAACAGATACGCAGTATTTT
J gene: TRBJ2-1; V gene: TRBV10-1; D gene: NA; clone size: NA; CDR3 protein: CASSSYEGGMYNEQFF; CDR3 DNA: TGCGCCAGCAGTTCATACGAAGGCGGGATGTACAATGAGCAGTTCTTC
J gene: TRBJ2-7; V gene: TRBV27; D gene: TRBD1; clone size: once; CDR3 protein: CASSPTGIEQYF; CDR3 DNA: TGTGCCAGCAGTCCGACAGGGATCGAGCAGTACTTC
J gene: TRBJ2-7; V gene: TRBV7-2; D gene: TRBD2; clone size: NA; CDR3 protein: CASSQGLAGVSSSYEQYF; CDR3 DNA: TGTGCCAGCAGCCAGGGACTAGCGGGAGTCTCCAGCTCCTACGAGCAGTACTTC
J gene: TRBJ2-7; V gene: TRBV2; D gene: TRBD2; clone size: NA; CDR3 protein: CASIQLATTMYEQYF; CDR3 DNA: TGTGCCAGCATCCAACTAGCGACTACTATGTACGAGCAGTACTTC
J gene: TRBJ2-7; V gene: TRBV5-1; D gene: NA; clone size: NA; CDR3 protein: CASSLPPGEQYF; CDR3 DNA: TGCGCCAGCAGCTTGCCCCCGGGAGAGCAGTACTTC
J gene: TRBJ1-1; V gene: TRBV19; D gene: NA; clone size: few; CDR3 protein: CASSSEGRTEAFF; CDR3 DNA: TGTGCCAGTAGCTCCGAGGGACGGACTGAAGCTTTCTTT
J gene: TRBJ2-7; V gene: TRBV4-3; D gene: TRBD1; clone size: NA; CDR3 protein: CASSQPGQGSYEQYF; CDR3 DNA: TGCGCCAGCAGCCAACCGGGACAGGGCTCCTACGAGCAGTACTTC
J gene: TRBJ1-4; V gene: TRBV6-5; D gene: NA; clone size: NA; CDR3 protein: CASSYVQGDEKLFF; CDR3 DNA: TGTGCCAGCAGTTATGTGCAGGGAGATGAAAAACTGTTTTTT
J gene: TRBJ1-1; V gene: TRBV7-2; D gene: NA; clone size: NA; CDR3 protein: CASSLGWGANTEAFF; CDR3 DNA: TGTGCCAGCAGCTTAGGATGGGGAGCGAACACTGAAGCTTTCTTT
J gene: TRBJ1-2; V gene: TRBV6-5; D gene: NA; clone size: NA; CDR3 protein: CASSLLAGAGDGYTF; CDR3 DNA: TGTGCCAGCAGTCTACTTGCGGGGGCAGGGGATGGCTACACCTTC
J gene: TRBJ2-5; V gene: TRBV5-1; D gene: TRBD2; clone size: NA; CDR3 protein: CASREVAGEETQYF; CDR3 DNA: TGCGCCAGCAGGGAAGTAGCGGGAGAAGAGACCCAGTACTTC
J gene: TRBJ2-3; V gene: TRBV4-1; D gene: NA; clone size: NA; CDR3 protein: CASSQVGGAGDTQYF; CDR3 DNA: TGCGCCAGCAGCCAAGTGGGGGGGGCTGGAGATACGCAGTATTTT
J gene: TRBJ2-7; V gene: TRBV4-3; D gene: TRBD1; clone size: NA; CDR3 protein: CASSQERSGQGYEQYF; CDR3 DNA: TGCGCCAGCAGCCAAGAAAGGAGCGGACAGGGCTACGAGCAGTACTTC
J gene: TRBJ2-1; V gene: TRBV2; D gene: TRBD2; clone size: NA; CDR3 protein: CASSAGTTAIDEQFF; CDR3 DNA: TGTGCCAGCAGCGCCGGGACTACCGCGATCGATGAGCAGTTCTTC
J gene: TRBJ1-6; V gene: TRBV27; D gene: NA; clone size: NA; CDR3 protein: CASSLVTGPIGGALHF; CDR3 DNA: TGTGCCAGCAGTTTGGTGACAGGACCCATCGGAGGGGCCCTCCACTTT
J gene: TRBJ2-7; V gene: TRBV27; D gene: TRBD1; clone size: NA; CDR3 protein: CASRFLQGTAYEQYF; CDR3 DNA: TGTGCCTCCCGCTTTTTGCAGGGGACAGCCTACGAGCAGTACTTC
J gene: TRBJ1-1; V gene: TRBV13; D gene: NA; clone size: NA; CDR3 protein: CASDIGSNTEAFF; CDR3 DNA: TGTGCCAGTGACATTGGATCGAACACTGAAGCTTTCTTT
J gene: TRBJ2-5; V gene: TRBV10-1; D gene: TRBD1; clone size: NA; CDR3 protein: CASLFSGGQGSETQYF; CDR3 DNA: TGCGCCAGCCTCTTCTCGGGGGGACAGGGATCAGAGACCCAGTACTTC
J gene: TRBJ1-6; V gene: TRBV28; D gene: TRBD1; clone size: NA; CDR3 protein: CASSPMPFGTAEQNSPLHF; CDR3 DNA: TGTGCCAGCAGTCCGATGCCCTTCGGGACAGCAGAACAAAATTCACCCCTCCACTTT
J gene: TRBJ1-2; V gene: TRBV27; D gene: TRBD1; clone size: NA; CDR3 protein: CASSPGTVSYGYTF; CDR3 DNA: TGTGCCAGCAGTCCGGGGACAGTGTCCTATGGCTACACCTTC
J gene: TRBJ2-3; V gene: TRBV9; D gene: NA; clone size: NA; CDR3 protein: CASSVSSSGAITDTQYF; CDR3 DNA: TGTGCCAGCAGCGTTAGTAGTTCAGGCGCCATCACAGATACGCAGTATTTT
J gene: TRBJ2-3; V gene: TRBV4-1; D gene: TRBD2; clone size: NA; CDR3 protein: CASSQDQRLAGPTDTQYF; CDR3 DNA: TGCGCCAGCAGCCAAGATCAAAGGCTAGCGGGACCAACAGATACGCAGTATTTT
J gene: TRBJ1-4; V gene: TRBV6-1; D gene: NA; clone size: NA; CDR3 protein: CAGGEDGDFLNEKLFF; CDR3 DNA: TGTGCCGGGGGTGAAGACGGGGACTTCCTTAATGAAAAACTGTTTTTT
J gene: TRBJ2-1; V gene: TRBV6-5; D gene: NA; clone size: NA; CDR3 protein: CASSYVRGMNDEQFF; CDR3 DNA: TGTGCCAGCAGTTACGTTAGGGGGATGAACGATGAGCAGTTCTTC
J gene: TRBJ1-5; V gene: TRBV1; D gene: NA; clone size: NA; CDR3 protein: CTSSPHGAGTGVGNQPQHF; CDR3 DNA: TGCACCAGCAGCCCCCACGGTGCCGGGACAGGGGTCGGCAATCAGCCCCAGCATTTT
J gene: TRBJ1-1; V gene: TRBV29-1; D gene: NA; clone size: NA; CDR3 protein: CSVDRNTEAFF; CDR3 DNA: TGCAGCGTTGACCGGAACACTGAAGCTTTCTTT
J gene: TRBJ2-7; V gene: TRBV11-2; D gene: NA; clone size: NA; CDR3 protein: CASSLDRTYEQYF; CDR3 DNA: TGTGCCAGCAGCTTAGATAGGACTTACGAGCAGTACTTC
J gene: TRBJ2-1; V gene: TRBV5-4; D gene: NA; clone size: NA; CDR3 protein: CASSLAGPSDEQFF; CDR3 DNA: TGTGCCAGCAGCTTGGCAGGGCCGTCGGATGAGCAGTTCTTC
J gene: TRBJ1-1; V gene: TRBV4-1; D gene: TRBD1; clone size: few; CDR3 protein: CASSRVTGARANTEAFF; CDR3 DNA: TGCGCCAGCAGCCGCGTGACAGGGGCCCGGGCGAACACTGAAGCTTTCTTT
J gene: TRBJ2-3; V gene: TRBV19; D gene: NA; clone size: NA; CDR3 protein: CASSLDDTDTQYF; CDR3 DNA: TGTGCCAGTAGTCTGGACGACACAGATACGCAGTATTTT
J gene: TRBJ2-5; V gene: TRBV13; D gene: NA; clone size: NA; CDR3 protein: CASSFRGGATAGETQYF; CDR3 DNA: TGTGCCAGCAGCTTCCGCGGCGGGGCGACTGCCGGAGAGACCCAGTACTTC
J gene: TRBJ1-1; V gene: TRBV7-8; D gene: NA; clone size: NA; CDR3 protein: CASSLVGDEAFF; CDR3 DNA: TGTGCCAGCAGCTTAGTGGGGGATGAAGCTTTCTTT
J gene: TRBJ1-3; V gene: TRBV7-9; D gene: NA; clone size: NA; CDR3 protein: CASSLVLGSGNTIYF; CDR3 DNA: TGTGCCAGCAGCTTAGTATTGGGGAGTGGAAACACCATATATTTT
J gene: TRBJ2-5; V gene: TRBV7-6; D gene: TRBD2; clone size: NA; CDR3 protein: CASSSGLAGQETQYF; CDR3 DNA: TGTGCCAGCAGCTCCGGACTAGCGGGACAAGAGACCCAGTACTTC
J gene: TRBJ2-6; V gene: TRBV7-3; D gene: TRBD1; clone size: NA; CDR3 protein: CASSPIPGQAHSGANVLTF; CDR3 DNA: TGTGCCAGCAGCCCAATCCCGGGACAGGCCCACTCTGGGGCCAACGTCCTGACTTTC
J gene: TRBJ2-1; V gene: TRBV27; D gene: NA; clone size: NA; CDR3 protein: CASSLSGNEQFF; CDR3 DNA: TGTGCCAGCAGTTTATCAGGGAATGAGCAGTTCTTC
J gene: TRBJ2-7; V gene: TRBV19; D gene: TRBD2; clone size: NA; CDR3 protein: CATKGRDYSYEQYF; CDR3 DNA: TGTGCCACTAAGGGCCGGGACTACTCCTACGAGCAGTACTTC
J gene: TRBJ1-2; V gene: TRBV9; D gene: NA; clone size: NA; CDR3 protein: CASSLTSYTF; CDR3 DNA: TGTGCCAGCAGCTTGACATCTTACACCTTC
J gene: TRBJ1-2; V gene: TRBV30; D gene: NA; clone size: NA; CDR3 protein: CASYTGLGNYGYTF; CDR3 DNA: TGTGCCTCCTACACAGGGCTGGGTAACTATGGCTACACCTTC
J gene: TRBJ2-7; V gene: TRBV5-6; D gene: TRBD2; clone size: NA; CDR3 protein: CASSLAGWRETHEQYF; CDR3 DNA: TGTGCCAGCAGCTTGGCCGGTTGGCGGGAGACCCACGAGCAGTACTTC
J gene: TRBJ2-7; V gene: TRBV5-6; D gene: NA; clone size: NA; CDR3 protein: CASSFGRKPYEQYF; CDR3 DNA: TGTGCCAGCAGCTTCGGACGGAAACCCTACGAGCAGTACTTC
J gene: TRBJ2-7; V gene: TRBV4-1; D gene: TRBD2; clone size: once; CDR3 protein: CASSQKEGLAGDPLNEQYF; CDR3 DNA: TGCGCCAGCAGCCAAAAAGAGGGACTAGCGGGAGATCCGCTCAACGAGCAGTACTTC
J gene: TRBJ1-2; V gene: TRBV6-5; D gene: NA; clone size: NA; CDR3 protein: CASSPGKVGYTF; CDR3 DNA: TGTGCCAGCAGTCCGGGGAAGGTTGGCTACACCTTC